This T cell receptor beta chain stems from a study of chemoradiotherapy in HPV16-positive cancers. Overall study findings and caveats: During treatment, candidate HPV-specific clones and E7-related motifs expanded in tumor.

Of note for this clone: What it binds is unknown.

The V gene's germline CDR1 is MNHEY and CDR2 SVGAGI. This CDR3 comprises 13 residues. V was clipped by 3 bases and J by 7 bases, with 13 bases between them. Data came from immunoSEQ multiplex PCR; TCRdb stores just in-frame clones and leaves some out. The sample includes 9,500 or so clones, over 65% of them seen just once. Repertoires were sampled repeatedly during chemoradiotherapy. The TCR sequence derives from a human donor with HPV-associated anogenital cancer. This specimen was collected from a patient who underwent chemoradiotherapy. The genes are TRBV6-5 and TRBJ2-7; D ambiguous. The CDR3 reads CASSYSPSEEQYF. The CDR3, as DNA: TGTGCCAGCAGTTATTCCCCTTCGGAGGAGCAGTACTTC.